The rows below give T cell receptor beta chains drawn from one sample of a study of PD-1 blockade in classical Hodgkin lymphoma. TCRdb's copy holds only in-frame clones and misses some; the assay was immunoSEQ multiplex PCR. Here the sample spans tens of thousands of clones, 75% to 90% being singletons. The source was peripheral blood mononuclear cells (PBMCs), collected at baseline. Every receptor here comes from a human donor with classical Hodgkin lymphoma. Each CDR3 is given without its conserved first and last residue.

v_call	j_call	cdr3_aa
TRBV19	TRBJ1-6	ASSPTDRSSPLH
TRBV7-9	TRBJ1-1	ASSLGIEGSEAF
TRBV6-1	TRBJ2-7	ASSEWKPEQY
TRBV6-6	TRBJ2-1	ASSTSGGFNEQF
TRBV10-3	TRBJ2-2	AIRIGTGGYSGELF
TRBV6-1	TRBJ2-7	ASKGTPYRSEQY
TRBV5-6	TRBJ1-6	ASSFGTGYNSPLH
TRBV7-9	TRBJ2-1	ASSLERGSQDEQF
TRBV6-1	TRBJ1-2	ASVDLRTYGYT
TRBV7-7	TRBJ1-1	ASSLQGGTEAF
TRBV7-8	TRBJ2-1	ASSLVIAGGYNEQF
TRBV19	TRBJ1-1	ASSSDVTEAF
TRBV7-9	TRBJ1-4	ASSPRGATNEKLF
TRBV7-9	TRBJ2-5	ASSLVLETQY
TRBV14	TRBJ1-3	ASSQVVGNTIY
TRBV27	TRBJ1-5	ASSSVYSNQPQH
TRBV11-2	TRBJ2-6	ASTPAGDPGANVLT
TRBV5-1	TRBJ1-5	ASSFSGGGQPQH
TRBV30	TRBJ1-1	AWRGYRDAEAF
TRBV19	TRBJ1-2	APISNENGYT
TRBV5-4	TRBJ2-2	ASSFGTRLGELF
TRBV19	TRBJ1-5	ASSGTGGAENQPQH
TRBV14	TRBJ1-1	ASSHPTGSMNTEAF
TRBV5-1	TRBJ2-5	ASSLGGGLQETQY
TRBV5-4	TRBJ2-7	ASSLITEPYEQY
TRBV10-1	TRBJ2-7	ASRVGQLCYEQY
TRBV19	TRBJ1-1	ASSPYLNTEAF
TRBV5-6	TRBJ2-5	ASSSKGLPETQY
TRBV27	TRBJ1-2	ASSLSVGTGGDGYT
TRBV7-9	TRBJ1-4	ASSIREFEKLF
TRBV10-3	TRBJ2-3	AIRESGGSRTDTQY
TRBV5-1	TRBJ2-7	ASSLEDSTYEQY
TRBV7-2	TRBJ1-2	ASSSWGGFGYGYT
TRBV9	TRBJ1-1	ASSVAQKNTEAF
TRBV6-1	TRBJ1-6	ASSAYGGQGAGSPLH
TRBV9	TRBJ2-3	ASSFTGGSTDTQY
TRBV29-1	TRBJ2-1	SVELRNNEQF
TRBV20-1	TRBJ1-6	SAPGPGHLH
TRBV5-6	TRBJ2-7	ASSLGGIGSYEQY
TRBV7-9	TRBJ2-3	ASSLPTDTQY
TRBV7-9	TRBJ1-2	ASSLDLKGYT
TRBV10-3	TRBJ1-5	AISEPGNNQPQH
TRBV5-4	TRBJ2-3	ASSLEQESTDTQY